Each of the 30 T cell receptor beta chains below was sequenced from the same sample in a study of early T cells in non-severe SARS-CoV-2 infection. Via MiXCR, TCRdb re-called the 5' RACE reads, giving one row per CDR3 protein. The sample lists 45,000 or so distinct CDR3 sequences, roughly 4.2% occurring once. Sequencing was performed on whole blood. These receptors all come from an adult who was a healthcare worker with PCR-confirmed SARS-CoV-2 infection or an uninfected control (not recorded which).

There are many counts of this clonotype. J is TRBJ2-2 and V is TRBV6-1; TRBD1 agrees at 10 bases. The CDR3 contains 16 residues. V dropped 5 bases and J dropped 5; count of bases not matched to a gene: 8. Germline loops: CDR1 MNHNS, CDR2 SASEGT. For the CDR3, the DNA is TGTGCCAGCAGTACCCGACAGGGGGCAAAAACCGGGGAGCTGTTTTTT. It is translated as CASSTRQGAKTGELFF.

In its sample, this clonotype was seen many times. The V gene is TRBV20-1, the J gene TRBJ2-7, with TRBD2 matching over 7 bases. CDR3 length: 17 residues. Germline V CDR1 and CDR2: DFQATT, SNEGSKA (reference sequence). With 3 bases clipped from V and 2 bases from J, the junction kept 16 bases outside the gene matches. CDR3 protein: CSARGPHASGGPYEQYF. The CDR3 DNA follows: TGCAGTGCTAGGGGGCCCCATGCTAGCGGAGGACCCTACGAGCAGTACTTC.

This clonotype has at least ten counts. This chain joins TRBV19 and TRBJ2-5; D unresolved. V lost 2 bases to trimming and J lost 5 bases, with 15 bases between them. Germline lookup yields CDR1 LNHDA and CDR2 SQIVND (reference sequence). This CDR3 comprises 15 residues. CDR3 sequence reads: CASSISSTRRETQYF. In DNA, the CDR3 is TGTGCCAGTAGTATATCTTCGACCCGTCGGGAGACCCAGTACTTC. Full variable domain (outside the CDR3, taken from reference TRBV19 and TRBJ2-5): DGGITQSPKYLFRKEGQNVTLSCEQNLNHDAMYWYRQDPGQGLRLIYYSQIVNDFQKGDIAEGYSVSREKKESFPLTVTSAQKNPTAFYLCASSISSTRRETQYFGPGTRLLVL.

This clonotype has a count of ten or more. CDR3 coding DNA: TGTGCCATCAGTGATTTAGGGGGGGCGCTTGAGACCCAGTACTTC. It encodes CAISDLGGALETQYF. This chain uses TRBV10-3 with TRBJ2-5; maybe TRBD2 (7 bases). Germline V gene lookup returns CDR1 ENHRY and CDR2 SYGVKD. Trimming pared 3 bases from V and 5 bases from J, leaving 16 bases between. This CDR3 contains 15 residues.

Ten or more counts support this clonotype. The rearrangement links TRBV5-4 to TRBJ2-5; a weak D match, TRBD1 (6 bases). The CDR3 has 13 residues. V shed 4 bases and J shed 3 bases, with 10 bases lying between them. Germline CDR1 reads SGHNT; CDR2 reads YYREEE (reference sequence). The CDR3 here is CASSIHREETQYF. Written as DNA, the CDR3 is TGTGCCAGCAGCATTCACAGGGAAGAGACCCAGTACTTC.

This clonotype came up many times. This rearrangement joins TRBV29-1 to TRBJ2-1; D gene ambiguous. Germline CDR1 is SQVTM and CDR2 is ANQGSEA. The V gene lost 1 base and the J gene lost 4 bases, with 8 bases spanning the gap. This CDR3 has 13 amino acids. CDR3 bases: TGCAGCGTTGAAGGGGGTATTTACAATGAGCAGTTCTTC. It yields the protein CSVEGGIYNEQFF.

This clonotype was observed many times. The V call is TRBV20-1, the J call TRBJ2-1; 10 bases agree with TRBD2. The CDR3 totals 15 residues. Germline assignment: CDR1 DFQATT and CDR2 SNEGSKA (reference sequence). Trimming removed 0 bases from V and 9 bases from J; junction bases left unmatched: 8. The CDR3 DNA follows: TGCAGTGCTAGAGATCAGAGCGGGGGGGCCCTTGAGCAGTTCTTC. This gives the protein CSARDQSGGALEQFF.

There are many counts of this clonotype. This sequence joins TRBV3-1 and TRBJ1-2, with a possible D match to TRBD1 (6 bases). V was pared by 3 bases and J by 1 base, with 9 bases between. From germline, CDR1 is LGHDT and CDR2 YNNKEL (reference sequence). The CDR3 length is 14 residues. Here the CDR3 reads CASSHRGLNYGYTF. In DNA, the CDR3 is TGTGCCAGCAGCCACAGGGGCCTTAACTATGGCTACACCTTC.

This clonotype was counted many times. This chain links TRBV5-4 with TRBJ2-1, with D possibly being TRBD1 or TRBD2 (5 bases each). Germline CDR1 and CDR2: SGHNT and YYREEE (reference sequence). V lost 4 bases and J lost 0, with 14 bases in between. The CDR3 is 16 residues long. The DNA of the CDR3 is TGTGCCAGCAGCGGGGCTAGCTTGAGCTCCTACAATGAGCAGTTCTTC. The encoded protein is CASSGASLSSYNEQFF. The variable domain in full, completed from reference TRBV5-4 and TRBJ2-1, reads ETGVTQSPTHLIKTRGQQVTLRCSSQSGHNTVSWYQQALGQGPQFIFQYYREEENGRGNFPPRFSGLQFPNYSSELNVNALELDDSALYLCASSGASLSSYNEQFFGPGTRLTVL.

This clonotype was observed at least ten times. The chain couples TRBV20-1 to TRBJ2-2, with 8 bases identical to TRBD1. V lost 3 bases to trimming and J lost 7 bases; unmatched junction nucleotides: 7. This CDR3 is 14 amino acids long. Per the germline V gene, CDR1 is DFQATT and CDR2 is SNEGSKA (reference sequence). The CDR3 sequence is CSASHRGAIGELFF. In nucleotides, the CDR3 is TGCAGTGCTAGTCACAGGGGGGCTATCGGGGAGCTGTTTTTT.

This clonotype was seen a handful of times. The chain has TRBV7-9 and TRBJ1-2; possibly TRBD1 for D (5 bases). Germline V gene data show CDR1 as SEHNR and CDR2 as FQNEAQ (reference sequence). Trimming cost V 5 bases and J 9 bases, with 16 bases left between them. The CDR3 is 13 residues long. CDR3 protein: CASSPIDSSRYTF. CDR3 in DNA: TGTGCCAGCAGCCCAATTGACAGTTCGCGCTACACCTTC.

The table lists this clonotype with many counts. The genes are TRBV6-1 and TRBJ2-5, with D possibly being TRBD2 (6 bases). The CDR3 covers 13 residues. Germline CDR1 and CDR2: MNHNS and SASEGT. Trimming shortened V by 6 bases and J by 9 bases, and 17 bases separated the two germline ends. DNA of the CDR3: TGTGCCAGCAGCGACCAGCCCGGAGGGGCCCAGTACTTC. Translated: CASSDQPGGAQYF.

The table lists this clonotype with many counts. The rearrangement uses TRBV10-2 and TRBJ2-5, with D hard to call. CDR1 WSHSY and CDR2 SAAADI come from the germline V gene. This CDR3 spans 14 amino acids. Trimming pared 6 bases from V and 7 bases from J, leaving 18 bases between. The DNA of the CDR3 is TGCGCCAGCAGGAGATCTACTACGAAGGGGACCCAGTACTTC. It yields the protein CASRRSTTKGTQYF.

This clonotype has at least ten counts. V usage is TRBV7-3 and J usage is TRBJ2-2, with a possible D match to TRBD2 (6 bases). Per germline, CDR1 SGHTA and CDR2 FQGTGA. The length of the CDR3 is 15 residues. V lost 4 bases and J 4 bases, leaving 13 bases between the germline ends. The DNA of the CDR3 is TGTGCCAGCAGCTACGGCGGGGTTGGCACCGGGGAGCTGTTTTTT. Encoded protein: CASSYGGVGTGELFF.

This clonotype was counted at least ten times. This chain uses TRBV10-3 with TRBJ2-7; 7 bases match TRBD1. The CDR3 sequence is 15 residues long. Looked up from germline, CDR1 is ENHRY and CDR2 is SYGVKD. The trim removed 1 base at V and 5 bases at J, leaving 8 bases unmatched. CDR3 nucleotides: TGTGCCATCAGTGAGTACCGACAGGGTAGAAACGAGCAGTACTTC. Its protein product is CAISEYRQGRNEQYF.

This clonotype was seen repeatedly, ten times or more. V gene TRBV7-9 combines with J gene TRBJ1-1, with TRBD1 matching over 10 bases. Per germline, CDR1 SEHNR and CDR2 FQNEAQ (reference sequence). V trimming: 3 bases; J trimming: 3 bases; junction bases outside the gene matches: 7. This CDR3 region has 16 residues. CDR3 nucleotides: TGTGCCAGCAGCTTGGGACAGGGGTATAAGGACACTGAAGCTTTCTTT. Protein sequence: CASSLGQGYKDTEAFF. Combining the CDR3 with reference TRBV7-9 and TRBJ1-1 gives the whole variable domain DTGVSQNPRHKITKRGQNVTFRCDPISEHNRLYWYRQTLGQGPEFLTYFQNEAQLEKSRLLSDRFSAERPKGSFSTLEIQRTEQGDSAMYLCASSLGQGYKDTEAFFGQGTRLTVV.

This clonotype showed up many times. The V call is TRBV29-1, the J call TRBJ1-2, with D hard to call. The germline V gene encodes CDR1 SQVTM and CDR2 ANQGSEA. The length of the CDR3 is 14 residues. V was shortened by 0 bases and J by 4 bases, with 12 bases between the two germline ends. Here the CDR3 DNA reads TGCAGCGTTGAAGATCGGAGGTTCCTCTATGGCTACACCTTC. The encoded protein is CSVEDRRFLYGYTF.

This clonotype was seen at least ten times. The chain recombines TRBV2 with TRBJ2-7; 12 bases map to TRBD2. The CDR3 consists of 15 residues. With 8 bases clipped from V and 4 bases from J, the junction kept 9 bases outside the gene matches. Germline V gene data show CDR1 as SNHLY and CDR2 as FYNNEI. CDR3 coding DNA: TGTGCCAGCGGAAGACTAGCGGGAGTGGGGTACGAGCAGTACTTC. It is translated as CASGRLAGVGYEQYF.

This clonotype has at least ten counts. CDR3 coding DNA: TGCGCCAGCAACCCTGGGACAGCTAACTATGGCTACACCTTC. Amino acid sequence: CASNPGTANYGYTF. The V call is TRBV5-1, the J call TRBJ1-2; 7 positions agree with TRBD1. The CDR3 is 14 residues long. Germline CDR1 and CDR2: SGHRS and YFSETQ. The V gene end was trimmed by 6 bases and the J gene end by 0 bases; junction bases not matched to a gene: 5.

This clonotype was detected ten times or more. The J gene is TRBJ2-2, the V gene TRBV10-2, with D perhaps TRBD2 (6 bases). The CDR3 covers 14 residues. V was clipped by 6 bases and J by 3 bases, with 11 bases between them. Germline V CDR1 and CDR2: WSHSY, SAAADI. CDR3 bases: TGCGCCAGCAGGGATTGGGAGGACACCGGGGAGCTGTTTTTT. Translating gives CASRDWEDTGELFF.

This clonotype was seen a few times. The chain recombines TRBV7-2 with TRBJ2-2, with D possibly matching TRBD2 (7 bases). The germline V gene encodes CDR1 SGHTA and CDR2 FQGNSA. The ends were cut back, 1 base at V and 4 bases at J, with 10 bases in the middle. The CDR3 runs 15 residues. CDR3 loop: CASSLVGGPTGELFF. The CDR3 DNA sequence: TGTGCCAGCAGCTTAGTGGGGGGGCCCACCGGGGAGCTGTTTTTT.

This clonotype showed up many times. The CDR3, as DNA: TGTGCCAGCAGCTTTTTGAACACCGGGGAGCTGTTTTTT. Translation gives CASSFLNTGELFF. This rearrangement joins TRBV7-2 to TRBJ2-2, with unresolved D. In germline, CDR1 is SGHTA, CDR2 FQGNSA. The CDR3 length is 13 residues. Trimming left V 3 bases short and J 1 base short, with 3 bases between.

A few counts support this clonotype. The chain links TRBV28 to TRBJ1-1; D is uncertain. CDR3 size: 10 residues. V was shortened by 8 bases and J by 7 bases, with 8 bases between the two germline ends. Germline CDR1 reads MDHEN; CDR2 reads SYDVKM. The CDR3: CASQDVEAFF. The CDR3 region has the DNA TGTGCCAGCCAGGACGTTGAAGCTTTCTTT.

This clonotype turned up a few times. CDR3: CASSPIAGGEKTQYF. CDR3 nucleotide sequence: TGTGCCAGCTCACCAATAGCGGGAGGGGAGAAGACCCAGTACTTC. The chain uses TRBV18 and TRBJ2-5, with 11 bases aligning to TRBD2. This CDR3 is 15 amino acids long. V lost 2 bases to trimming and J lost 6 bases; unmatched junction nucleotides: 5. Germline V gene lookup returns CDR1 KGHSH and CDR2 LQKENI.

This clonotype has ten or more counts. The chain uses TRBV12-3 or TRBV12-4 and TRBJ1-4, with 8 nucleotides matching TRBD1. J lost 6 bases, V lost 6 bases, and 15 bases had no gene match. CDR3 length: 17 amino acids. This chain's CDR3 is CASSPGQGTRLDEKLFF. CDR3 sequence (DNA): TGTGCCAGCAGCCCCGGACAGGGAACGCGGTTAGATGAAAAACTGTTTTTT.

V gene TRBV6-2 or TRBV6-3 combines with J gene TRBJ2-2; 10 bases are a match to TRBD2. The CDR3 has 17 amino acids. J gave up 6 bases and V 6 bases, and 13 bases lay outside the gene matches. Per the germline V gene, CDR1 is MNHEY and CDR2 is SVGEGT. The CDR3 spells CASSDATSGMVAGELFF. For the CDR3, the DNA is TGTGCCAGCAGCGACGCAACTAGCGGGATGGTAGCCGGGGAGCTGTTTTTT.

This clonotype was found a few times. The chain joins TRBV20-1 to TRBJ2-1; 8 bases fit TRBD2. CDR1 and CDR2 from the germline V gene are DFQATT and SNEGSKA (reference sequence). The CDR3 covers 13 residues. The CDR3, as DNA: TGCAGCTCAGCGGGAGCATCCTACAATGAGCAGTTCTTC. Its translation is CSSAGASYNEQFF.

This clonotype has more than one count but fewer than ten. The chain is built from TRBV10-1 and TRBJ1-1, with 7 positions matching TRBD1. The CDR3 has 15 amino acids. From germline, CDR1 is WNHNN and CDR2 SYGVQD (reference sequence). V lost 3 bases to trimming and J lost 7 bases; unmatched junction nucleotides: 11. CDR3 in amino acids: CASSDRGGGEVEAFF. The DNA of the CDR3 is TGCGCCAGCAGTGATCGAGGGGGCGGGGAGGTTGAAGCTTTCTTT.

This clonotype was detected many times. This chain joins TRBV6-2 or TRBV6-3 and TRBJ2-7; TRBD2 is a possible D gene (5 bases). The V end lost 6 bases, the J end lost 1 base, and 16 bases lay between the germline ends. Germline V lookup: CDR1 MNHEY, CDR2 SVGEGT. The CDR3 contains 15 residues. CDR3 protein: CASRADQLGSYEQYF. The CDR3 DNA reads TGTGCCAGCAGAGCCGACCAACTAGGGTCCTACGAGCAGTACTTC.

This clonotype has a count of ten or more. The V gene is TRBV7-9, the J gene TRBJ2-7; perhaps D is TRBD1 or TRBD2 (5 bases each). This CDR3 has 11 residues. With 8 bases removed from V and 4 bases from J, the gap between germline ends came to 9 bases. CDR1 is SEHNR and CDR2 is FQNEAQ in the germline V gene (reference sequence). The CDR3 nucleotides read TGTGCCAGCGGGGGTCTGTACGAGCAGTACTTC. Its translation is CASGGLYEQYF.